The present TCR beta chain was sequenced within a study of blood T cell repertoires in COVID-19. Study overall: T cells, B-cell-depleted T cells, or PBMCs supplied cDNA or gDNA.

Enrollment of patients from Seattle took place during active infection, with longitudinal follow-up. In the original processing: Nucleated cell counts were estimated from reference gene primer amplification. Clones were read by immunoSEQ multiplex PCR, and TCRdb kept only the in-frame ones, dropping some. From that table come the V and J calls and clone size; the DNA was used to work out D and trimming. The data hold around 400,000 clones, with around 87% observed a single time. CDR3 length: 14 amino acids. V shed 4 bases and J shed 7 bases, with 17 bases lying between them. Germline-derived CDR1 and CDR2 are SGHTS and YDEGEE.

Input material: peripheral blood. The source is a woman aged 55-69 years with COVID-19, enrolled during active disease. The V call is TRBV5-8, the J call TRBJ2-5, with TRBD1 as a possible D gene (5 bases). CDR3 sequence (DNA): TGTGCCAGCAGCCCCCGCGTCCGAAGGGGGACCCAGTACTTC. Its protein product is CASSPRVRRGTQYF.